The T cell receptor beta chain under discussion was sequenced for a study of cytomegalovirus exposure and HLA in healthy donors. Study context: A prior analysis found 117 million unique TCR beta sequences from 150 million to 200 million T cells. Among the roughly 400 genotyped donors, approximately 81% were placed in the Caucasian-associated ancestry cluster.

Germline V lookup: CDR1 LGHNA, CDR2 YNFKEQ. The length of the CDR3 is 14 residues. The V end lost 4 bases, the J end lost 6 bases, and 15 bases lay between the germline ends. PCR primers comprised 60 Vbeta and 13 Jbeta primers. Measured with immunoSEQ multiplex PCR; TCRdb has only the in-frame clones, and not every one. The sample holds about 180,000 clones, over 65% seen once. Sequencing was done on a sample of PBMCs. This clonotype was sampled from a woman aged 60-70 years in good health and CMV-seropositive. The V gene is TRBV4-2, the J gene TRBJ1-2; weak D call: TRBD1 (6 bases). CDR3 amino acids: CASSRNGGADGYTF. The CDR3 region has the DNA TGTGCCAGCAGCCGCAATGGGGGGGCGGATGGCTACACCTTC.